Listed here are 6 T cell receptor beta chains from one sample, sequenced in a study of cytomegalovirus exposure and HLA in healthy donors. Produced via immunoSEQ multiplex PCR; TCRdb's table is partial and in-frame only. This table has around 150,000 clones, 85% appearing once. The sequenced sample consisted of PBMCs. The receptors were gathered from a man aged 25 to 40 in good health and CMV-seropositive.

J is TRBJ1-1 and V is TRBV5-1, with a tentative D call TRBD1 (5 bases). Germline lookup yields CDR1 SGHRS and CDR2 YFSETQ. The V gene lost 0 bases and the J gene lost 1 base, with 10 bases spanning the gap. The CDR3 extends over 15 amino acids. The CDR3 coding sequence is TGCGCCAGCAGCTTGGCTGGGGCAGCGAACACTGAAGCTTTCTTT. It encodes CASSLAGAANTEAFF.

The V gene is TRBV6-1, the J gene TRBJ1-5; 7 nucleotides align to TRBD1. The length of the CDR3 is 17 residues. Germline assignment: CDR1 MNHNS and CDR2 SASEGT. V lost 2 bases to trimming and J lost 5 bases; unmatched junction nucleotides: 12. CDR3 DNA: TGTGCCAGCAGTGAACAAGGGGGCGCATATTCCCATCAGCCCCAGCATTTT. Encoded protein: CASSEQGGAYSHQPQHF.

This clone is a singleton in its sample. The gene calls are TRBV6-5 and TRBJ2-7; no firm D call. Germline values: CDR1 MNHEY, CDR2 SVGAGI. V lost 5 bases and J 3 bases, leaving 8 bases between the germline ends. The CDR3 runs 12 residues. In DNA form, the CDR3 reads TGTGCCAGCAGTCAGACTCTCTACGAGCAGTACTTC. It is translated as CASSQTLYEQYF.

This clone has more than one count but fewer than ten. The chain has TRBV2 and TRBJ1-2, with 7 bases aligning to TRBD1. The CDR3 sequence is 13 residues long. Germline CDR1 reads SNHLY; CDR2 reads FYNNEI. The J segment lost 3 bases and the V segment lost 5 bases, leaving 3 bases of the junction unmatched. CDR3 amino acids: CASSRTGDYGYTF. DNA of the CDR3: TGTGCCAGCAGTCGGACAGGAGACTATGGCTACACCTTC.

The chain couples TRBV6-1 to TRBJ2-3; D call uncertain. From germline, CDR1 is MNHNS and CDR2 SASEGT. With 6 bases removed from V and 0 bases from J, the gap between germline ends came to 10 bases. The CDR3 covers 14 residues. In DNA, the CDR3 is TGTGCCAGCAGGTTCGGTGCTAGCACAGATACGCAGTATTTT. Residues: CASRFGASTDTQYF.

The rearrangement joins TRBV2 to TRBJ2-1; 8 bases are a match to TRBD2. The germline CDR1 and CDR2 sequences are SNHLY and FYNNEI. J lost 6 bases, V lost 7 bases, and 11 bases had no gene match. There are 15 residues in the CDR3. Written as DNA, the CDR3 is TGTGCCAGCAAAAGGATCGGGGGGGCCTTCAATGAGCAGTTCTTC. Its protein is CASKRIGGAFNEQFF. The complete variable domain, with remaining parts taken from reference TRBV2 and TRBJ2-1, reads EPEVTQTPSHQVTQMGQEVILRCVPISNHLYFYWYRQILGQKVEFLVSFYNNEISEKSEIFDDQFSVERPDGSNFTLKIRSTKLEDSAMYFCASKRIGGAFNEQFFGPGTRLTVL.